This T cell receptor beta chain is drawn from a study of blood T cell repertoires in COVID-19. Study information: Acute and convalescent COVID-19 specimens originated in the United States, Italy and Spain. Nucleic acid was either cDNA or gDNA, and it came from T cells, B-cell-depleted T cells, or PBMCs.

Trimming pared 0 bases from V and 13 bases from J, leaving 16 bases between. CDR1 MGHRA and CDR2 YSYEKL come from the germline V gene. The CDR3 has 14 residues. Under the authors' procedure: Quantification of nucleated cells was approximated via reference gene primer amplification. Sequencing was performed with immunoSEQ multiplex PCR; in TCRdb, only in-frame clones are kept and a portion is missing. The V and J calls and clone size are taken from that table; D and trimming were inferred from the DNA. Among 190,000 or so clones listed, around 84% were seen once. This clone has just one count. The rearrangement joins TRBV4-1 to TRBJ2-4; a possible D gene is TRBD2 (7 bases). The source material was peripheral blood. The clonotype originates from a man aged 40-55 years with active or convalescent COVID-19. For the CDR3, the DNA is TGCGCCAGCAGCCAAGACGGCGGGGGCGCGGGGCAGTACTTC. Translated, it gives CASSQDGGGAGQYF.